The following is a T cell receptor beta chain sequence with its context. The CDR3 is 14 amino acids. V was pared by 1 base and J by 3 bases, with 8 bases between. Germline V gives CDR1 MNHNS, CDR2 SASEGT. The repertoire was sequenced with immunoSEQ multiplex PCR; TCRdb's copy has only in-frame clones and lacks some. The sample holds about 80,000 clones; around nine tenths are singletons and the top ten take around 0.42%. These data are taken from a study of technical replicates of blood from several donors. The chain couples TRBV6-1 to TRBJ2-3, with D possibly TRBD1 on 6 matching bases. This clonotype was sampled from a human donor in good health. The sequenced material came from T cells isolated from PBMCs. Here the CDR3 DNA reads TGTGCCAGCAGTGAAGTACAGGGAACAGATACGCAGTATTTT. It encodes CASSEVQGTDTQYF.